This entry lists 5 T cell receptor beta chains sequenced from one sample in a study of OX40 agonist ivuxolimab in advanced cancers. Profiling relied on immunoSEQ multiplex PCR, and the TCRdb table lists in-frame clones only, not all of them. The table lists about 34,000 clones, roughly 87% of them singletons, with approximately 10% in the top ten. Material: CD4+ or CD8+ T cells sorted from blood, obtained in a trial of the OX40 agonist ivuxolimab. These receptors were taken from an adult with an advanced solid tumor such as melanoma, head and neck, liver or kidney cancer.

This chain joins TRBV18 and TRBJ1-3; D is uncertain. The CDR3 consists of 15 residues. Germline CDR1 KGHSH, CDR2 LQKENI. The V end lost 0 bases, the J end lost 0 bases, and 6 bases lay between the germline ends. The CDR3 nucleotides are TGTGCCAGCTCACCACCGGGATTCTCTGGAAACACCATATATTTT. Protein: CASSPPGFSGNTIYF.

The gene calls are TRBV5-6 and TRBJ2-1, with TRBD2 matching over 8 bases. Losses at the gene ends were 3 bases for V and 1 base for J; bases not matched to a gene: 3. The V gene's germline CDR1 is SGHDT and CDR2 YYEEEE. The CDR3 spans 15 residues. CDR3 nucleotide sequence: TGTGCCAGCAGCTCGCGCGGGGGGTCCTACAATGAGCAGTTCTTC. As protein: CASSSRGGSYNEQFF.

This chain uses TRBV27 with TRBJ2-7, with unresolved D. Germline-derived CDR1 and CDR2 are MNHEY and SMNVEV (reference sequence). This CDR3 is 12 amino acids long. Trimming stripped 3 bases from V and 2 bases from J, with 5 bases between. The CDR3 sequence: CASSFTPYEQYF. CDR3 bases: TGTGCCAGCAGTTTCACCCCCTACGAGCAGTACTTC.

The rearrangement links TRBV19 to TRBJ1-1; the D is unclear. V gave up 9 bases and J gave up 6 bases, with 17 bases separating them. Germline V gives CDR1 LNHDA, CDR2 SQIVND (reference sequence). The CDR3 consists of 13 residues. The CDR3 region has the DNA TGTGCCAGCATCAGGACTACAGCAGCTGAAGCTTTCTTT. Protein: CASIRTTAAEAFF.

This sequence joins TRBV12-5 and TRBJ1-2, with TRBD1 matching over 9 bases. The CDR3 extends over 14 amino acids. The germline CDR1 and CDR2 sequences are LGHNT and FRNRAP. V gave up 4 bases and J gave up 6 bases; unmatched junction bases: 6. The CDR3 region is CASGSGTGTDGYTF. The CDR3 DNA follows: TGTGCTAGTGGTTCCGGGACAGGGACGGATGGCTACACCTTC.